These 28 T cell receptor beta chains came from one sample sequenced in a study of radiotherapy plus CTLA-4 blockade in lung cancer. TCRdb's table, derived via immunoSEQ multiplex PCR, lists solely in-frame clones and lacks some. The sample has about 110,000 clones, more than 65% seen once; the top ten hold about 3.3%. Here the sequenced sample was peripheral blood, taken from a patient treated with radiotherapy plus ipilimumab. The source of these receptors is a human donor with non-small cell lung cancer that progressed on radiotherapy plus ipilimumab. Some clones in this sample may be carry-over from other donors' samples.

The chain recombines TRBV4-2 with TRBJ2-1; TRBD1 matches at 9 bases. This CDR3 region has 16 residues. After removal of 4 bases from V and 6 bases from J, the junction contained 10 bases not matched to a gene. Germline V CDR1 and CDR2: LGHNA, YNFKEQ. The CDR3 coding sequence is TGTGCCAGCAGCCGAACCCCGACAGGGGGATTCAATGAGCAGTTCTTC. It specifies CASSRTPTGGFNEQFF.

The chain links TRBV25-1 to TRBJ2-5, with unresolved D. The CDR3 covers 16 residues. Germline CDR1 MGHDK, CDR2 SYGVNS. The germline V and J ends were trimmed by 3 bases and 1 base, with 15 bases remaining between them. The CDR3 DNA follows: TGTGCCAGCAGTGACGGGCAGCTAAAGATCCAAGAGACCCAGTACTTC. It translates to CASSDGQLKIQETQYF.

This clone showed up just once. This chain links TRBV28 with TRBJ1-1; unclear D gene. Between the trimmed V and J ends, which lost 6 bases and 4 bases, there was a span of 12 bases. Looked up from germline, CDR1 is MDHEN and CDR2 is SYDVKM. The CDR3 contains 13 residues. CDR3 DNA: TGTGCCAGCAGGGCACCGGAAGGCACTGAAGCTTTCTTT. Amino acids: CASRAPEGTEAFF.

The DNA of the CDR3 is TGCGCCAGCAGCCAAGATGTAGAAAATGGCTACACCTTC. Its protein is CASSQDVENGYTF. The chain couples TRBV4-3 to TRBJ1-2, with D unresolved. Germline lookup yields CDR1 LGHNA and CDR2 YSLEER. CDR3 length: 13 residues. Trimming stripped 0 bases from V and 6 bases from J, with 8 bases between.

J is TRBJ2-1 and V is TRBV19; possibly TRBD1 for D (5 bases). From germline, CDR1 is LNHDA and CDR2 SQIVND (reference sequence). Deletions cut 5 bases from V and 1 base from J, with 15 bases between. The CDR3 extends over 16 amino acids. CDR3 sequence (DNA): TGTGCCAGTAGTCCGGTGGACACACCTTCCTACAATGAGCAGTTCTTC. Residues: CASSPVDTPSYNEQFF.

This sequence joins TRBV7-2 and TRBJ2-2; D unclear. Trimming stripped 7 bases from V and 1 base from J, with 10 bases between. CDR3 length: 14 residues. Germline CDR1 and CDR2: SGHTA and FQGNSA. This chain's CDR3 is CASTTQRNTGELFF. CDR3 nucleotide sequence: TGTGCCAGCACCACTCAAAGGAACACCGGGGAGCTGTTTTTT.

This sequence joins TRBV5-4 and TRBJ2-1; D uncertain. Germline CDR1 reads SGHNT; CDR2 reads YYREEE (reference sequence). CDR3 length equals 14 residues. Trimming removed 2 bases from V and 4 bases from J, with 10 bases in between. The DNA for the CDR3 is TGTGCCAGCAGCTTAATAGCTTCTTACAATGAGCAGTTCTTC. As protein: CASSLIASYNEQFF.

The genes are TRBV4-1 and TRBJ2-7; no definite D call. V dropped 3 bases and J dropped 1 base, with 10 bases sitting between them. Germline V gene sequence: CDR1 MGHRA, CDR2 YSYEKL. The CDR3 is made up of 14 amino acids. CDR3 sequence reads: CASSQPGQSYEQYF. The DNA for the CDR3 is TGCGCCAGCAGCCAGCCGGGTCAGTCCTACGAGCAGTACTTC.

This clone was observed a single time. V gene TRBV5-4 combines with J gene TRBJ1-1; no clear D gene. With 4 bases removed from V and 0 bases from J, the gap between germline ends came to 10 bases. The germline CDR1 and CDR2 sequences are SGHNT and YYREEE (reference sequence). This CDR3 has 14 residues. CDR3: CASSGKDLNTEAFF. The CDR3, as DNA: TGTGCCAGCAGCGGGAAGGACCTGAACACTGAAGCTTTCTTT.

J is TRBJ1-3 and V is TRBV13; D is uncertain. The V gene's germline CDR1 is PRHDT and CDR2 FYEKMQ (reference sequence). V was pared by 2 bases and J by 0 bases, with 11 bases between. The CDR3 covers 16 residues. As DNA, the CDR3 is TGTGCCAGCAGCTTAATGCCCCAGAGCTCTGGAAACACCATATATTTT. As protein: CASSLMPQSSGNTIYF.

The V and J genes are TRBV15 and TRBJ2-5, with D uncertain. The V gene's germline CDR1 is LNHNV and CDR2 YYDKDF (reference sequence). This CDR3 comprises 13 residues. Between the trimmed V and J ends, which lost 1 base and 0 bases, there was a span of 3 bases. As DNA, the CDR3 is TGTGCCACCAGCAGAGGCAACCAAGAGACCCAGTACTTC. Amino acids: CATSRGNQETQYF. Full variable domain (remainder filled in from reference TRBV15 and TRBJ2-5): DAMVIQNPRYQVTQFGKPVTLSCSQTLNHNVMYWYQQKSSQAPKLLFHYYDKDFNNEADTPDNFQSRRPNTSFCFLDIRSPGLGDTAMYLCATSRGNQETQYFGPGTRLLVL.

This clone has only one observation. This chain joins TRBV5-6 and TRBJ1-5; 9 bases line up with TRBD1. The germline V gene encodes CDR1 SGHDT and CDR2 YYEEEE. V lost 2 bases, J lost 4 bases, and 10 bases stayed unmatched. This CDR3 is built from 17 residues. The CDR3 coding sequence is TGTGCCAGCAGCTTCTACAGGGGGCTGAGTTGGAATCAGCCCCAGCATTTT. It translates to CASSFYRGLSWNQPQHF. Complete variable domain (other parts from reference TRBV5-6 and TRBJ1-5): DAGVTQSPTHLIKTRGQQVTLRCSPKSGHDTVSWYQQALGQGPQFIFQYYEEEERQRGNFPDRFSGHQFPNYSSELNVNALLLGDSALYLCASSFYRGLSWNQPQHFGDGTRLSIL.

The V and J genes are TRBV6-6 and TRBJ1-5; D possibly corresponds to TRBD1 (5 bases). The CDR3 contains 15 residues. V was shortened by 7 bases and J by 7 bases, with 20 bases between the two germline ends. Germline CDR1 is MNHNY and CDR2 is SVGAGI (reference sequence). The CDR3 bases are TGTGCCAGCACCCCCCCCGAGGGGCGAGGACAGCCCCAGCATTTT. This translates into CASTPPEGRGQPQHF.

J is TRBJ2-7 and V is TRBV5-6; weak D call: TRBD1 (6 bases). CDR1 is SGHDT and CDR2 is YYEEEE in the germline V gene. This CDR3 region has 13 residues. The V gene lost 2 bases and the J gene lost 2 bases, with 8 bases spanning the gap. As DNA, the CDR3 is TGTGCCAGCAGCTTTTGGACAGCCTACGAGCAGTACTTC. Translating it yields CASSFWTAYEQYF.

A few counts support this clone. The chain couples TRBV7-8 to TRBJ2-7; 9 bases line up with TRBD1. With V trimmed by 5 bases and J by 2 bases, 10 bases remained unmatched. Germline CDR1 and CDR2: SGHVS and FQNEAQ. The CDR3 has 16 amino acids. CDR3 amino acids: CASSLIGGTGTYEQYF. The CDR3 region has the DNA TGTGCCAGCAGCCTTATAGGGGGGACAGGGACCTACGAGCAGTACTTC.

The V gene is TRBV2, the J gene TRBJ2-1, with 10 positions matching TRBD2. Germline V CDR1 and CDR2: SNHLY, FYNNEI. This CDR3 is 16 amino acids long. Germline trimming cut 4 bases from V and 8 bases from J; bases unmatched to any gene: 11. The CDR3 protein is CASSGSSGGLFHEQFF. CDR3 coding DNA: TGTGCCAGCAGTGGGTCTAGCGGGGGCCTTTTCCATGAGCAGTTCTTC.

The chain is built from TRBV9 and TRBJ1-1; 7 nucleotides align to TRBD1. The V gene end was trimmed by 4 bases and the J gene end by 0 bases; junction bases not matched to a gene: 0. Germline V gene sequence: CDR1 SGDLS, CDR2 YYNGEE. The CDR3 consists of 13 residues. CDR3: CASSQGVNTEAFF. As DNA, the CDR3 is TGTGCCAGCAGCCAGGGGGTGAACACTGAAGCTTTCTTT.

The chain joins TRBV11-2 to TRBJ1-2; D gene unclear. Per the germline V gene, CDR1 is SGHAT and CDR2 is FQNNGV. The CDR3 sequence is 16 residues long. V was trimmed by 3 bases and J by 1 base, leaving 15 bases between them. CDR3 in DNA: TGTGCCAGCAGCTTCCACCACTCTTGGGATAACTATGGCTACACCTTC. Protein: CASSFHHSWDNYGYTF.

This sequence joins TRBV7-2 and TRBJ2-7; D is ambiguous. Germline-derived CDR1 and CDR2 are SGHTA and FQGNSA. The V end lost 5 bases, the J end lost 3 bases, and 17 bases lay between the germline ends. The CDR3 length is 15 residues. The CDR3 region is CASSPSLLGSYEQYF. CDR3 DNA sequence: TGTGCCAGCAGCCCCAGCCTACTGGGCAGCTACGAGCAGTACTTC. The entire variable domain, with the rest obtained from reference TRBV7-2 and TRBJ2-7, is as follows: GAGVSQSPSNKVTEKGKDVELRCDPISGHTALYWYRQSLGQGLEFLIYFQGNSAPDKSGLPSDRFSAERTGGSVSTLTIQRTQQEDSAVYLCASSPSLLGSYEQYFGPGTRLTVT.

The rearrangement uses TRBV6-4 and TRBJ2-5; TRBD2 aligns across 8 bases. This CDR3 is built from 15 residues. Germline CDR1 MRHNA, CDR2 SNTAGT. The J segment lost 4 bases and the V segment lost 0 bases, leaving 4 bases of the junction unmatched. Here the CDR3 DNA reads TGTGCCAGCAGTGACTCCCCCGGGGGGGTAGAGACCCAGTACTTC. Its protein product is CASSDSPGGVETQYF.

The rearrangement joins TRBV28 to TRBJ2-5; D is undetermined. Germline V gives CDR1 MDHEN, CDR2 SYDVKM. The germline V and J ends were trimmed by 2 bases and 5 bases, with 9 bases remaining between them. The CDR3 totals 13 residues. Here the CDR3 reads CASSLPPVETQYF. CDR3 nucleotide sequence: TGTGCCAGCAGTTTACCCCCAGTGGAGACCCAGTACTTC.

The CDR3 DNA is TGTGCCAGCAGTACAGGGGGCGGGAATCAGCCCCAGCATTTT. Encoded protein: CASSTGGGNQPQHF. V gene TRBV6-6 combines with J gene TRBJ1-5, with 9 bases fitting TRBD1. Losses at the gene ends were 5 bases for V and 4 bases for J; bases not matched to a gene: 3. The germline CDR1 and CDR2 sequences are MNHNY and SVGAGI (reference sequence). The CDR3 consists of 14 residues.

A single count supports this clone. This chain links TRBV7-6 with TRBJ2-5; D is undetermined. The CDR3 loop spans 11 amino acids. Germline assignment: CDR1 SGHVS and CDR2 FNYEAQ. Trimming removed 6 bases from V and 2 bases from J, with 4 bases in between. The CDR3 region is CASSPQETQYF. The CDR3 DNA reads TGTGCCAGCAGTCCTCAAGAGACCCAGTACTTC.

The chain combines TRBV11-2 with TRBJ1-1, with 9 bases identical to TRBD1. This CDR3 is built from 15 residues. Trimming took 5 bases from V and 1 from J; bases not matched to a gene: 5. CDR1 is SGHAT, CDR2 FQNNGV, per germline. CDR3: CASSPDRGWNTEAFF. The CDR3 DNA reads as TGTGCCAGCAGCCCGGACAGGGGATGGAACACTGAAGCTTTCTTT.

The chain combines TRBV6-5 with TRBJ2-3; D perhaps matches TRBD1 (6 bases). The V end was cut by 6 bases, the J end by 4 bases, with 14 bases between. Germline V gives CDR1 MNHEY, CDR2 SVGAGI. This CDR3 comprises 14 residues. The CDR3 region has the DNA TGTGCCAGCAGCGGGGACATTAGTTCAGATACGCAGTATTTT. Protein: CASSGDISSDTQYF.

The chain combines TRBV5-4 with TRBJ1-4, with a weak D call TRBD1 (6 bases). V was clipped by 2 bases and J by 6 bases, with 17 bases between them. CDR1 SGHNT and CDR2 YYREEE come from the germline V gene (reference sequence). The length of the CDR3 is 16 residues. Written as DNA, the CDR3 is TGTGCCAGCAGCTTCGAAAACAGGGTCGGGGATGAAAAACTGTTTTTT. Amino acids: CASSFENRVGDEKLFF.

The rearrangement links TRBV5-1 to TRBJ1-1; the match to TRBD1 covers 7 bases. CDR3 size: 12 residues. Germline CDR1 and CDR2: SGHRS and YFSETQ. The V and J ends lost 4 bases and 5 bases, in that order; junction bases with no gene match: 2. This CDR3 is CASSTGVTEAFF. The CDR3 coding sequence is TGCGCCAGCAGCACAGGGGTTACTGAAGCTTTCTTT.

CDR3 sequence reads: CAWTGTSGGPYEQYF. The CDR3 nucleotides read TGTGCCTGGACCGGGACTAGCGGGGGGCCCTACGAGCAGTACTTC. This chain connects TRBV30 to TRBJ2-7; the match to TRBD2 covers 15 bases. The CDR3 sequence is 15 residues long. V lost 4 bases, J lost 2 bases, and 3 bases stayed unmatched. Per the germline V gene, CDR1 is GTSNPN and CDR2 is SVGIG (reference sequence).